Below are 14 T cell receptor beta chains sequenced from a single sample in a study of regulatory T cells in long-lasting Graves disease. Investigators prepared the TCR beta libraries by applying iRepertoire HTBI primers and Arm-PCR of CDR3 regions. TCRdb processed the multiplex PCR reads anew with MiXCR; each CDR3 protein has one entry. The sample lists 400,000 to 500,000 distinct CDR3 sequences; roughly 22% were seen once. As to time point: persistent/refractory GD, antithyroid drugs over 5 years with positive TRAb. Researchers made the TCR library from RNA that was extracted from PBMCs. Specimen: peripheral blood mononuclear cells (PBMCs), collected when the disease was refractory, from a patient treated with antithyroid drugs. The receptors here all came from a female donor with Graves disease.

The chain couples TRBV19 to TRBJ2-2; 7 nucleotides line up with TRBD1. CDR1 and CDR2 from the germline V gene are LNHDA and SQIVND (reference sequence). The CDR3 runs 16 residues. V shed 1 base, J shed 4 bases, and the junction held 6 bases outside the gene matches. CDR3 DNA: TGTGCCAGTAGTATAGGAGGGGGCGCGGGCACCGGGGAGCTGTTTTTT. It is translated as CASSIGGGAGTGELFF.

The chain joins TRBV10-3 to TRBJ2-7; 9 nucleotides agree with TRBD1. The CDR3 has 17 amino acids. The V segment lost 4 bases and the J segment 1 base; nucleotides outside the gene matches: 11. Looked up from germline, CDR1 is ENHRY and CDR2 is SYGVKD. The CDR3 here is CAISALDRGKSSYEQYF. The CDR3 nucleotides are TGTGCCATCAGTGCCCTGGACAGGGGTAAATCATCCTACGAGCAGTACTTC.

This clonotype came up a few times. The rearrangement links TRBV6-2 or TRBV6-3 to TRBJ2-7; D gene uncertain. V gave up 2 bases and J gave up 3 bases, with 11 bases separating them. CDR3 length equals 14 residues. Germline CDR1 is MNHEY and CDR2 is SVGEGT. CDR3: CASSYDGSIYEQYF. In DNA form, the CDR3 reads TGTGCCAGCAGTTACGACGGTAGTATCTACGAGCAGTACTTC.

This clonotype was recorded at least ten times. J is TRBJ2-2 and V is TRBV28; a possible D gene is TRBD1 (6 bases). Trimming shortened V by 5 bases and J by 5 bases, and 12 bases separated the two germline ends. The CDR3 runs 14 residues. Germline CDR1 and CDR2: MDHEN and SYDVKM. CDR3 DNA sequence: TGTGCCAGCAGTGCTAACAGGGCAACCGGGGAGCTGTTTTTT. Amino acids: CASSANRATGELFF. Full variable domain (remainder filled in from reference TRBV28 and TRBJ2-2): DVKVTQSSRYLVKRTGEKVFLECVQDMDHENMFWYRQDPGLGLRLIYFSYDVKMKEKGDIPEGYSVSREKKERFSLILESASTNQTSMYLCASSANRATGELFFGEGSRLTVL.

The sample holds many counts of this clonotype. This sequence joins TRBV12-3 or TRBV12-4 and TRBJ1-1, with 12 positions matching TRBD1. The CDR3 is 16 residues long. The V segment lost 5 bases and the J segment 0 bases; nucleotides outside the gene matches: 4. The CDR3 reads CASSRGTGGMNTEAFF. As DNA, the CDR3 is TGTGCCAGCAGTCGCGGGACAGGGGGCATGAACACTGAAGCTTTCTTT.

In its sample, this clonotype was seen many times. This chain uses TRBV5-1 with TRBJ1-1; D is unresolved. With 5 bases removed from V and 3 bases from J, the gap between germline ends came to 8 bases. Germline-derived CDR1 and CDR2 are SGHRS and YFSETQ. The CDR3 runs 12 residues. This CDR3 reads CASRNGDTEAFF. The CDR3, as DNA: TGCGCCAGCAGAAACGGGGACACTGAAGCTTTCTTT. The whole variable domain, filled in from reference TRBV5-1 and TRBJ1-1, reads KAGVTQTPRYLIKTRGQQVTLSCSPISGHRSVSWYQQTPGQGLQFLFEYFSETQRNKGNFPGRFSGRQFSNSRSEMNVSTLELGDSALYLCASRNGDTEAFFGQGTRLTVV.

This clonotype showed up many times. The chain has TRBV12-3 or TRBV12-4 and TRBJ2-7; TRBD1 aligns across 7 bases. Trimming at V came to 3 bases and at J to 5 bases, leaving 4 bases not matched to a gene. The CDR3 runs to 13 residues. The CDR3 bases are TGTGCCAGCAGTTTTCAGACAGGGAACGAGCAGTACTTC. Its protein is CASSFQTGNEQYF.

The chain uses TRBV20-1 and TRBJ2-2; unclear D gene. The V gene lost 4 bases and the J gene lost 4 bases, with 13 bases spanning the gap. CDR1 is DFQATT, CDR2 SNEGSKA, per germline (reference sequence). This CDR3 comprises 14 residues. CDR3 residues: CSAMTGRVTGELFF. In DNA form, the CDR3 reads TGCAGTGCTATGACTGGTAGGGTCACCGGGGAGCTGTTTTTT.

This clonotype was seen at least ten times. This chain links TRBV2 with TRBJ2-2; 9 positions match TRBD1. CDR3 size: 12 residues. Trimming at V came to 11 bases and at J to 7 bases, leaving 5 bases not matched to a gene. The germline gives CDR1 SNHLY, CDR2 FYNNEI. This CDR3 is CARRTGVGELFF. The CDR3 DNA reads TGTGCCCGCCGGACAGGGGTCGGGGAGCTGTTTTTT.

This clonotype has a count of ten or more. The genes are TRBV20-1 and TRBJ1-5; D not certain. The CDR3 totals 12 residues. CDR1 and CDR2 (germline): DFQATT, SNEGSKA (reference sequence). Deletions cut 5 bases from V and 5 bases from J, with 10 bases between. CDR3 DNA: TGCAGTGCTTTAGACGGCTATCAGCCCCAGCATTTT. This encodes CSALDGYQPQHF.

This chain uses TRBV10-3 with TRBJ1-1; 7 bases map to TRBD1. Germline CDR1 is ENHRY and CDR2 is SYGVKD. The CDR3 has 15 residues. The trim removed 7 bases at V and 3 bases at J, leaving 11 bases unmatched. CDR3 amino acids: CAIKQGPGTDTEAFF. CDR3 DNA sequence: TGTGCCATCAAGCAAGGACCAGGGACAGACACTGAAGCTTTCTTT.

The J gene is TRBJ1-1, the V gene TRBV5-1, with 8 bases identical to TRBD1. The trim removed 4 bases at V and 3 bases at J, leaving 11 bases unmatched. Germline CDR1 is SGHRS and CDR2 is YFSETQ. This CDR3 is built from 16 residues. CDR3 nucleotides: TGCGCCAGCAGCATCACAGGGGGAGCGATGTACACTGAAGCTTTCTTT. Its translation: CASSITGGAMYTEAFF.

Only a few counts were recorded for this clonotype. The gene calls are TRBV18 and TRBJ1-4, with D maybe TRBD1 (5 bases). Germline CDR1 is KGHSH and CDR2 is LQKENI. The CDR3 is 15 amino acids. The V and J ends lost 0 bases and 8 bases respectively, with 13 bases between them. CDR3 residues: CASSPPSGPGEKLFF. The CDR3 DNA is TGTGCCAGCTCACCACCATCAGGGCCGGGGGAAAAACTGTTTTTT. The full variable domain, its missing parts supplied by reference TRBV18 and TRBJ1-4, is NAGVMQNPRHLVRRRGQEARLRCSPMKGHSHVYWYRQLPEEGLKFMVYLQKENIIDESGMPKERFSAEFPKEGPSILRIQQVVRGDSAAYFCASSPPSGPGEKLFFGSGTQLSVL.

A word on this clonotype: It is likely a read error: a sequence one base away is far more abundant. The conserved closing phenylalanine or tryptophan is absent in this CDR3, likely reflecting a read error. CDR3 in amino acids: CASSYGGVSSYEQYL. The CDR3 nucleotides are TGTGCCAGCAGTTACGGGGGGGTAAGCTCCTACGAGCAGTACCTC. V is TRBV12-3 or TRBV12-4 and J is TRBJ2-7; 8 bases map to TRBD2. Trimming removed 4 bases from V and 0 bases from J; junction bases left unmatched: 5. This CDR3 is 15 amino acids long.